These 15 T cell receptor beta chains were all obtained from the same sample, sequenced in a study of CD8 T cells in ankylosing spondylitis. Their antigen targets remain unknown. TCRdb independently ran MiXCR on the 5' RACE reads; one entry per CDR3 protein. The sample has some 840,000 distinct CDR3 sequences, 12% seen once. Study-level points and caveats: Made up of eight highly homologous variants, a TCR beta motif appeared characteristic of ankylosing spondylitis blood.

The sequencing input was blood, either unsorted or a sorted T cell fraction (not recorded which). Receptor source: a male donor with ankylosing spondylitis.

This clonotype was recorded many times. The genes are TRBV20-1 and TRBJ2-3, with D possibly matching TRBD2 (7 bases). The CDR3 has 13 amino acids. The V and J ends lost 3 bases and 6 bases respectively, with 13 bases between them. Germline V gene data show CDR1 as DFQATT and CDR2 as SNEGSKA (reference sequence). The CDR3 sequence is CSASGGPVDTQYF. The DNA for the CDR3 is TGCAGTGCTAGCGGGGGGCCGGTGGATACGCAGTATTTT.

This clonotype was recorded a few times. The CDR3 nucleotides are TGTGCCAGCAGTTACGGTGTCGGAGATACGCAGTATTTT. This gives the protein CASSYGVGDTQYF. The chain combines TRBV6-6 with TRBJ2-3; no definite D call. The ends were cut back, 2 bases at V and 5 bases at J, with 8 bases in the middle. The V gene's germline CDR1 is MNHNY and CDR2 SVGAGI (reference sequence). The CDR3 is made up of 13 amino acids.

This clonotype was recorded a few times. V is TRBV20-1 and J is TRBJ1-3; 12 positions match TRBD1. Germline CDR1 reads DFQATT; CDR2 reads SNEGSKA (reference sequence). There are 14 residues in the CDR3. V dropped 5 bases and J dropped 7; count of bases not matched to a gene: 6. The CDR3 here is CSAGDRGRGNTIYF. The CDR3 DNA reads as TGCAGTGCTGGGGACAGGGGGCGCGGGAACACCATATATTTT.

There are a few counts of this clonotype. The rearrangement uses TRBV7-6 and TRBJ2-5; D is unclear. Trimming left V 5 bases short and J 5 bases short, with 15 bases between. CDR3 length equals 14 residues. Germline V gene data show CDR1 as SGHVS and CDR2 as FNYEAQ. For the CDR3, the DNA is TGTGCCAGCAGCCGGGCCCCGATGGGGGAGACCCAGTACTTC. This translates into CASSRAPMGETQYF.

The chain couples TRBV5-1 to TRBJ2-7; D not certain. Trimming stripped 4 bases from V and 0 bases from J, with 17 bases between. The length of the CDR3 is 16 residues. Germline assignment: CDR1 SGHRS and CDR2 YFSETQ. The CDR3 reads CASSPDPRRSSYEQYF. The CDR3 DNA reads TGCGCCAGCAGCCCCGATCCTCGCCGTAGCTCCTACGAGCAGTACTTC. Filled out from reference TRBV5-1 and TRBJ2-7, the complete variable domain reads KAGVTQTPRYLIKTRGQQVTLSCSPISGHRSVSWYQQTPGQGLQFLFEYFSETQRNKGNFPGRFSGRQFSNSRSEMNVSTLELGDSALYLCASSPDPRRSSYEQYFGPGTRLTVT.

This clonotype was observed a handful of times. This chain links TRBV27 with TRBJ2-7, with D unclear. Germline loops: CDR1 MNHEY, CDR2 SMNVEV (reference sequence). V lost 3 bases and J 6 bases, leaving 12 bases between the germline ends. CDR3 length: 13 residues. The CDR3 sequence is CASSLIGFGEQYF. The CDR3 nucleotides are TGTGCCAGCAGTTTGATCGGTTTTGGCGAGCAGTACTTC.

This clonotype was seen many times. The chain has TRBV20-1 and TRBJ1-2; D is unresolved. This CDR3 spans 12 amino acids. V was trimmed by 2 bases and J by 4 bases, leaving 8 bases between them. CDR1 DFQATT and CDR2 SNEGSKA come from the germline V gene (reference sequence). The CDR3 DNA reads as TGCAGTGCTAGATTTTATTCCTATGGCTACACCTTC. It encodes CSARFYSYGYTF.

The chain couples TRBV6-2 or TRBV6-3 to TRBJ2-2; D possibly corresponds to TRBD1 (5 bases). V was clipped by 5 bases and J by 3 bases, with 7 bases between them. This CDR3 contains 13 residues. CDR1 MNHEY and CDR2 SVGEGT come from the germline V gene. In nucleotides, the CDR3 is TGTGCCAGCAGTGCGACAGACACCGGGGAGCTGTTTTTT. Its translation: CASSATDTGELFF.

This clonotype was seen ten or more times. The chain couples TRBV7-3 to TRBJ2-5; 7 bases line up with TRBD2. Per the germline V gene, CDR1 is SGHTA and CDR2 is FQGTGA. The CDR3 loop spans 13 amino acids. Trimming removed 6 bases from V and 1 base from J; junction bases left unmatched: 2. CDR3 protein: CASSPSGQETQYF. CDR3 DNA sequence: TGTGCCAGCAGTCCTAGCGGCCAAGAGACCCAGTACTTC.

This clonotype was picked up many times. The genes are TRBV29-1 and TRBJ2-1; D call uncertain. Germline values: CDR1 SQVTM, CDR2 ANQGSEA. The CDR3 has 14 amino acids. With 4 bases removed from V and 8 bases from J, the gap between germline ends came to 18 bases. The DNA of the CDR3 is TGCAGCGTTGCCGCGGAGTCCGGTAGGGATGAGCAGTTCTTC. Protein product: CSVAAESGRDEQFF.

There are a few counts of this clonotype. CDR3 in DNA: TGTGCTTTAGGCAATATGAACACTGAAGCTTTCTTT. It translates to CALGNMNTEAFF. V and J are TRBV28 and TRBJ1-1; the D is unclear. Germline lookup yields CDR1 MDHEN and CDR2 SYDVKM. The CDR3 is 12 amino acids.

V is TRBV18 and J is TRBJ2-4; a weak D match, TRBD1 (6 bases). The length of the CDR3 is 16 residues. Per germline, CDR1 KGHSH and CDR2 LQKENI. V was cut by 1 base and J by 4 bases, with 14 bases left in between. For the CDR3, the DNA is TGTGCCAGCTCACCACGGATTGAGGGGGAGAAAAACATTCAGTACTTC. Amino acid sequence: CASSPRIEGEKNIQYF. Based on the CDR3 plus reference TRBV18 and TRBJ2-4, the full variable domain is NAGVMQNPRHLVRRRGQEARLRCSPMKGHSHVYWYRQLPEEGLKFMVYLQKENIIDESGMPKERFSAEFPKEGPSILRIQQVVRGDSAAYFCASSPRIEGEKNIQYFGAGTRLSVL.

The chain recombines TRBV12-3 or TRBV12-4 with TRBJ1-5, with no clear D. Trimming removed 6 bases at V and 6 bases at J, with 12 bases between. The CDR3 length is 13 residues. The CDR3 spells CASSHRSGQPQHF. The CDR3 bases are TGTGCCAGCAGCCACCGGTCAGGTCAGCCCCAGCATTTT.

This rearrangement joins TRBV20-1 to TRBJ1-1, with a possible D match to TRBD1 (5 bases). This CDR3 is 12 amino acids long. Germline CDR1 and CDR2: DFQATT and SNEGSKA (reference sequence). V gave up 5 bases and J gave up 1 base, with 8 bases separating them. The CDR3 nucleotides are TGCAGTGCTCCTGGACAGAACACTGAAGCTTTCTTT. Amino acid sequence: CSAPGQNTEAFF.

About this clonotype itself: A much larger clone sits a single nucleotide away, making a read error possible. V usage is TRBV5-5 and J usage is TRBJ2-5; D is possibly TRBD1 or TRBD2 (6 bases each). Germline V gene sequence: CDR1 SGHKS, CDR2 YYEKEE (reference sequence). The CDR3 sequence is 16 residues long. The CDR3 nucleotides are TGTGCCAGCAGCTTCGGGAGAGGGGGATTCCAAGAGACCCGGTACTTC. It encodes CASSFGRGGFQETRYF.